This entry lists 18 T cell receptor beta chains sequenced from one sample in a study of neurological immune-mediated disorders. TCRdb processed the 5' RACE reads anew with MiXCR; each CDR3 protein has one entry. The repertoire holds under 85,000 distinct CDR3 sequences, with approximately 5.1% as singletons. Sequenced material: PBMCs. Source of these receptors: a human donor with multiple sclerosis. The donor label of this sample is uncertain.

This clonotype was detected ten times or more. The chain couples TRBV3-1 to TRBJ1-2, with 11 bases lining up with TRBD1. Trimming cost V 6 bases and J 4 bases; bases outside gene matches: 4. There are 14 residues in the CDR3. CDR1 LGHDT and CDR2 YNNKEL come from the germline V gene (reference sequence). CDR3 coding DNA: TGTGCCAGCAGGGACAGGGGGCGCGTCTATGGCTACACCTTC. Amino acid sequence: CASRDRGRVYGYTF.

At least ten counts were recorded for this clonotype. The CDR3 DNA sequence: TGTGCCGGAGCAGCGCTAGCGGGGGTGAAGACCCAGTACTTC. It encodes CAGAALAGVKTQYF. V usage is TRBV21-1 and J usage is TRBJ2-5; TRBD2 is the table's D call, not checked against the DNA. TRBV21-1 is recorded as a pseudogene. The CDR3 length is 14 residues.

This clonotype was seen ten or more times. This chain uses TRBV7-2 with TRBJ1-2, with TRBD1 identical over 9 bases. Trimming took 2 bases from V and 8 from J; bases not matched to a gene: 9. This CDR3 has 15 amino acids. The germline CDR1 and CDR2 sequences are SGHTA and FQGNSA. The CDR3 DNA reads TGTGCCAGCAGCTTATCGGCCGGGACAGGGAGCGGCTACACCTTC. The encoded protein is CASSLSAGTGSGYTF. Based on the CDR3 plus reference TRBV7-2 and TRBJ1-2, the full variable domain is GAGVSQSPSNKVTEKGKDVELRCDPISGHTALYWYRQSLGQGLEFLIYFQGNSAPDKSGLPSDRFSAERTGGSVSTLTIQRTQQEDSAVYLCASSLSAGTGSGYTFGSGTRLTVV.

This clonotype was counted at least ten times. This rearrangement joins TRBV3-1 to TRBJ1-1, with TRBD1 matching over 8 bases. V was clipped by 2 bases and J by 1 base; unmatched bases: 6. The CDR3 is 16 amino acids. Germline lookup yields CDR1 LGHDT and CDR2 YNNKEL (reference sequence). CDR3 nucleotide sequence: TGTGCCAGCAGCCAACAGTTGACAGGGGCGAACACTGAAGCTTTCTTT. It translates to CASSQQLTGANTEAFF.

The sample holds a few counts of this clonotype. The chain recombines TRBV18 with TRBJ1-5; the match to TRBD1 covers 7 bases. The CDR3 loop spans 13 amino acids. Germline loops: CDR1 KGHSH, CDR2 LQKENI. Losses at the gene ends were 3 bases for V and 7 bases for J; bases not matched to a gene: 3. The CDR3: CASSPNRGQPQHF. CDR3 nucleotide sequence: TGTGCCAGCTCACCCAACAGGGGCCAGCCCCAGCATTTT.

This clonotype was seen many times. The genes are TRBV5-1 and TRBJ2-2; D may be TRBD1 or TRBD2 (6 bases each). V was trimmed by 0 bases and J by 3 bases, leaving 12 bases between them. The CDR3 length is 16 residues. Germline V gene sequence: CDR1 SGHRS, CDR2 YFSETQ. Here the CDR3 DNA reads TGCGCCAGCAGCTTGGTCGGGGGCTGGGACACCGGGGAGCTGTTTTTT. Protein product: CASSLVGGWDTGELFF. Looking up the rest from reference TRBV5-1 and TRBJ2-2 gives the full variable domain: KAGVTQTPRYLIKTRGQQVTLSCSPISGHRSVSWYQQTPGQGLQFLFEYFSETQRNKGNFPGRFSGRQFSNSRSEMNVSTLELGDSALYLCASSLVGGWDTGELFFGEGSRLTVL.

This clonotype was seen more than once but under ten times. For the CDR3, the DNA is TGTGCCATCAGTGAAAAGGGGGCTGGCATTACTGAGCAGTACTTC. Protein sequence: CAISEKGAGITEQYF. The rearrangement links TRBV10-3 to TRBJ2-7, with 7 bases identical to TRBD1. V shed 3 bases and J 7 bases; nucleotides not matched to a gene: 12. Per germline, CDR1 ENHRY and CDR2 SYGVKD. This CDR3 has 15 amino acids.

The table lists this clonotype with a few counts. This chain links TRBV13 with TRBJ2-5, with D perhaps TRBD2 (6 bases). The germline CDR1 and CDR2 sequences are PRHDT and FYEKMQ (reference sequence). Trimming removed 2 bases at V and 5 bases at J, with 18 bases between. This CDR3 has 16 amino acids. Written as DNA, the CDR3 is TGTGCCAGCAGCTTAACCCCGAGGAGGGTTAGGGAGACCCAGTACTTC. Residues: CASSLTPRRVRETQYF.

This clonotype appeared many times. This chain uses TRBV5-1 with TRBJ2-7, with D maybe TRBD1 (6 bases). From germline, CDR1 is SGHRS and CDR2 YFSETQ. CDR3 length: 14 residues. Trimming shortened V by 0 bases and J by 0 bases, and 7 bases separated the two germline ends. The CDR3 here is CASSLGTVSYEQYF. The CDR3 DNA follows: TGCGCCAGCAGCTTGGGGACAGTCTCCTACGAGCAGTACTTC.

This clonotype was seen many times. This chain connects TRBV4-1 to TRBJ1-6; the match to TRBD1 covers 7 bases. Per germline, CDR1 MGHRA and CDR2 YSYEKL. V shed 3 bases and J 5 bases; nucleotides not matched to a gene: 7. This CDR3 region has 16 residues. The CDR3 DNA is TGCGCCAGCAGCCAGCGATCAGGGGGGGATAATTCACCCCTCCACTTT. Translation gives CASSQRSGGDNSPLHF.

This clonotype was detected many times. The chain is built from TRBV3-1 and TRBJ2-1; 7 bases agree with TRBD2. Germline CDR1 LGHDT, CDR2 YNNKEL (reference sequence). CDR3 length: 12 residues. V lost 5 bases to trimming and J lost 8 bases; unmatched junction nucleotides: 3. The CDR3 loop reads CASSYGGDEQFF. As DNA, the CDR3 is TGTGCCAGCAGCTATGGGGGGGATGAGCAGTTCTTC.

This clonotype was seen repeatedly, ten times or more. The rearrangement uses TRBV4-2 and TRBJ2-3; D may be TRBD2 (6 bases). The CDR3 totals 16 residues. V lost 0 bases and J 0 bases, leaving 10 bases between the germline ends. Germline lookup yields CDR1 LGHNA and CDR2 YNFKEQ. The CDR3 DNA reads TGTGCCAGCAGCCAAGACTCGGGGGTGAGCACAGATACGCAGTATTTT. Protein: CASSQDSGVSTDTQYF.

Ten or more counts support this clonotype. This sequence joins TRBV29-1 and TRBJ2-7; D is possibly TRBD1 or TRBD2 (6 bases each). The V gene's germline CDR1 is SQVTM and CDR2 ANQGSEA. V shed 4 bases and J shed 4 bases, with 14 bases lying between them. The CDR3 extends over 13 amino acids. CDR3 in DNA: TGCAGCGTTGCGGCGGGACAAGGGTACGAGCAGTACTTC. It translates to CSVAAGQGYEQYF.

This clonotype was seen at least ten times. The chain couples TRBV29-1 to TRBJ1-1; D not resolved. Germline CDR1 reads SQVTM; CDR2 reads ANQGSEA. Deletions cut 4 bases from V and 0 bases from J, with 9 bases between. The CDR3 runs to 13 residues. CDR3 coding DNA: TGCAGCGTTGGGCAGAGGATGAACACTGAAGCTTTCTTT. It yields the protein CSVGQRMNTEAFF.

This clonotype was seen repeatedly, ten times or more. The chain joins TRBV27 to TRBJ1-4, with D tentatively TRBD1 (5 bases). Per the germline V gene, CDR1 is MNHEY and CDR2 is SMNVEV (reference sequence). The CDR3 runs to 14 residues. V was trimmed by 4 bases and J by 8 bases, leaving 14 bases between them. The CDR3 sequence: CASSSGPEGEKLFF. CDR3 sequence (DNA): TGTGCCAGCAGTTCCGGGCCTGAGGGGGAAAAACTGTTTTTT.

This clonotype occurred many times. The gene calls are TRBV20-1 and TRBJ1-5; TRBD1 matches at 8 bases. The junction had 7 bases not matched to a gene; V was cut back by 6 bases and J by 6 bases. The CDR3 has 13 amino acids. In germline, CDR1 is DFQATT, CDR2 SNEGSKA (reference sequence). CDR3 DNA: TGCAGTGCCCAAGGACAGGGCGGTCAGCCCCAGCATTTT. Amino acid sequence: CSAQGQGGQPQHF.

This rearrangement joins TRBV20-1 to TRBJ2-1; 7 bases agree with TRBD2. There are 14 residues in the CDR3. J lost 8 bases, V lost 0 bases, and 7 bases had no gene match. Germline assignment: CDR1 DFQATT and CDR2 SNEGSKA (reference sequence). The CDR3 sequence: CSARDPLALHEQFF. As DNA, the CDR3 is TGCAGTGCTAGAGACCCACTAGCGCTCCATGAGCAGTTCTTC.

This rearrangement joins TRBV5-1 to TRBJ2-3; no clear D. V was trimmed by 4 bases and J by 1 base, leaving 7 bases between them. Germline CDR1 is SGHRS and CDR2 is YFSETQ. This CDR3 contains 13 residues. Here the CDR3 DNA reads TGCGCCAGCAGCGCAGTTGGCACAGATACGCAGTATTTT. Translated: CASSAVGTDTQYF.